Listed below are T cell receptor beta chains from one sample, sequenced in a study of blood T cell repertoires in COVID-19. Here immunoSEQ multiplex PCR was the method, and the copy in TCRdb shows in-frame clones only, minus some. The table lists about 520,000 clones, approximately 85% of them singletons. Sequencing was carried out using peripheral blood. Receptors originate from a human donor in a cohort sampled during active COVID-19. Both conserved end residues are part of each CDR3. D genes are given only for firm matches. For some rows the clone size is stated as once, few or many, or as a class when expanded; others skip it.

CDR3,DNA,size,J,D,V
CASSVRMAQHF,TGTGCCAGCAGTGTCAGGATGGCCCAGCATTTT,few,TRBJ1-5,.,TRBV2
CAWAGDAGSAGNTIYF,TGTGCCTGGGCCGGGGATGCGGGAAGTGCTGGAAACACCATATATTTT,.,TRBJ1-3,.,TRBV30
CASSPLGGSHGDTGELFF,TGTGCCAGCTCACCACTCGGCGGGAGTCACGGGGACACCGGGGAGCTGTTTTTT,.,TRBJ2-2,TRBD2,TRBV18
CASSYQQGNYGYTF,TGTGCCAGCAGTTACCAACAGGGTAACTATGGCTACACCTTC,.,TRBJ1-2,.,TRBV6-5
CAITSTGTSGYNEQFF,TGTGCCATCACCTCGACCGGGACTAGCGGCTACAATGAGCAGTTCTTC,.,TRBJ2-1,TRBD2,TRBV10-3
CASSLVSGMKDAEAFF,TGTGCCAGCAGCTTAGTATCAGGGATGAAAGACGCTGAAGCTTTCTTT,.,TRBJ1-1,.,TRBV7-9
CASSSPPPRINTEAFF,TGTGCCAGCAGCTCCCCGCCCCCCAGGATAAACACTGAAGCTTTCTTT,.,TRBJ1-1,.,TRBV9
CASSSIPIREGDTQYF,TGTGCCAGCAGCTCGATACCCATACGGGAAGGAGATACGCAGTATTTT,.,TRBJ2-3,.,TRBV7-3
CASSQSGFTEAFF,TGTGCCAGCAGCCAATCAGGGTTCACTGAAGCTTTCTTT,.,TRBJ1-1,.,TRBV3-1/TRBV3-2
CASSLEGQGAEAFF,TGTGCCAGCAGCTTAGAAGGACAGGGGGCTGAAGCTTTCTTT,.,TRBJ1-1,TRBD1,TRBV7-2
CASSISGQGGYGYTF,TGCGCCAGCAGCATTTCTGGACAGGGCGGCTATGGCTATACCTTC,.,TRBJ1-2,TRBD1,TRBV5-1
CASTRTRETDTQYF,TGTGCCAGCACTAGGACTAGAGAAACAGATACGCAGTATTTT,once,TRBJ2-3,TRBD2,TRBV27
CSAPGGTQYF,TGCAGTGCCCCGGGTGGGACCCAGTACTTC,once,TRBJ2-5,.,TRBV20-1
CASSQERRQVGFGDTGELFF,TGTGCCAGCAGCCAAGAGCGTAGACAGGTGGGATTCGGGGACACCGGGGAGCTGTTTTTT,.,TRBJ2-2,.,TRBV3-1/TRBV3-2
CASSLGTGSGANVLTF,TGCGCCAGCAGCTTGGGTACAGGGTCTGGGGCCAACGTCCTGACTTTC,.,TRBJ2-6,.,TRBV5-1
CASSISGSGWQETQYF,TGTGCCAGTAGTATCTCCGGGAGTGGATGGCAAGAGACCCAGTACTTC,few,TRBJ2-5,.,TRBV19
CASSHPGEGDSNEQFF,TGCGCCAGCAGTCATCCAGGGGAGGGAGATTCCAATGAGCAGTTCTTC,.,TRBJ2-1,.,TRBV23-1
CASNSGTYYNEQFF,TGTGCCTCCAATAGCGGGACATACTACAATGAGCAGTTCTTC,.,TRBJ2-1,TRBD2,TRBV19
CASSLGLAGSHGIYNEQFF,TGCGCCAGCAGCTTGGGACTAGCGGGCTCCCATGGGATATACAATGAGCAGTTCTTC,.,TRBJ2-1,TRBD2,TRBV5-1
CASSAGVQGQANYGYTF,TGTGCCAGTAGTGCAGGGGTTCAGGGCCAGGCTAACTATGGCTACACCTTC,.,TRBJ1-2,.,TRBV19
CASSKRSRGTEAFF,TGTGCCAGCAGCAAAAGGAGTAGGGGGACTGAAGCTTTCTTT,once,TRBJ1-1,.,TRBV21-1
CASSLSGRSYNEQFF,TGTGCCAGCAGCTTATCAGGGAGGTCCTACAATGAGCAGTTCTTC,.,TRBJ2-1,.,TRBV7-8
CASSLGGRVVTEAFF,TGTGCCAGCAGCCTAGGAGGGAGGGTCGTTACTGAAGCTTTCTTT,.,TRBJ1-1,.,TRBV9
CASSAAGTYEQYF,TGTGCCAGCAGCGCCGCCGGGACCTACGAGCAGTACTTC,.,TRBJ2-7,.,TRBV9
CASTRDSRMNTEAFF,TGTGCCAGCACCAGGGACAGCCGGATGAACACTGAAGCTTTCTTT,.,TRBJ1-1,TRBD1,TRBV6-5
CASSEALRGYYGYTF,TGTGCCAGCAGTGAAGCGCTCAGGGGCTACTATGGCTACACCTTC,.,TRBJ1-2,.,TRBV6-1
CASSEMGLANNEQFF,TGTGCCAGCAGTGAAATGGGACTAGCGAATAATGAGCAGTTCTTC,.,TRBJ2-1,TRBD2,TRBV6-1
CASTPGRDSTYEQYF,TGTGCCAGCACCCCGGGCCGGGACAGTACTTACGAGCAGTACTTC,.,TRBJ2-7,TRBD1,TRBV28
CASTQGGDYGYTF,TGTGCCAGCACCCAGGGGGGGGACTATGGCTACACCTTC,.,TRBJ1-2,TRBD1,TRBV3-1/TRBV3-2
CASRAPGVGHGGYTF,TGTGCCAGCAGAGCTCCAGGTGTAGGCCACGGTGGCTACACCTTC,.,TRBJ1-2,.,TRBV28
CSSKGGRGNEQFF,TGCAGCTCCAAGGGGGGCAGGGGGAATGAGCAGTTCTTC,.,TRBJ2-1,.,TRBV29-1
CASSIDKGSDTQYF,TGTGCCAGTAGTATAGACAAGGGGTCCGATACGCAGTATTTT,.,TRBJ2-3,.,TRBV19
CASIGDRVANSPLHF,TGTGCCAGCATCGGGGACAGAGTAGCAAATTCACCCCTCCACTTT,.,TRBJ1-6,TRBD1,TRBV2
CASSLDYYNEQFF,TGCGCCAGCAGCTTGGACTATTACAATGAGCAGTTCTTC,.,TRBJ2-1,.,TRBV5-1
CSVLMGGPEAFF,TGCAGCGTCCTAATGGGAGGGCCCGAAGCTTTCTTT,.,TRBJ1-1,.,TRBV29-1
CASSLGQNYEQYF,TGCGCCAGCAGCCTGGGACAGAACTACGAGCAGTACTTC,.,TRBJ2-7,TRBD1,TRBV5-1
CAIKREGTDTQYF,TGTGCCATCAAGCGGGAGGGCACAGATACGCAGTATTTT,.,TRBJ2-3,TRBD2,TRBV10-3
CASSLDSYSNQPQHF,TGCGCCAGCAGCTTGGACAGTTATAGCAATCAGCCCCAGCATTTT,.,TRBJ1-5,.,TRBV5-1
CASSLADRAMAGELFF,TGCGCCAGCAGCTTGGCCGACAGGGCAATGGCCGGGGAGCTGTTTTTT,.,TRBJ2-2,TRBD1,TRBV5-1
CASSGYYNEQFF,TGTGCCAGCTCGGGATATTACAATGAGCAGTTCTTC,.,TRBJ2-1,.,TRBV2
CASSFNAPPDTQYF,TGTGCCAGCAGCTTTAACGCGCCACCAGATACGCAGTATTTT,.,TRBJ2-3,.,TRBV11-2
CASSRDTTYEQYF,TGTGCCAGCAGCCGGGACACAACCTACGAGCAGTACTTC,.,TRBJ2-7,.,TRBV6-5
CASSGDRVRTEAFF,TGTGCCAGTAGTGGGGACAGGGTTCGGACTGAAGCTTTCTTT,.,TRBJ1-1,TRBD1,TRBV19
CASRAGTPYQPQHF,TGTGCCAGCAGAGCCGGGACACCTTATCAGCCCCAGCATTTT,.,TRBJ1-5,.,TRBV2
CASSQLRAGQSEQYF,TGTGCCAGCAGCCAACTACGGGCTGGACAGTCAGAGCAGTACTTC,.,TRBJ2-7,.,TRBV3-1/TRBV3-2
CASRTSGVQETQYF,TGTGCCAGCCGCACTAGCGGGGTCCAAGAGACCCAGTACTTC,.,TRBJ2-5,TRBD2,TRBV6-5
CASSQDLVTSEQYF,TGCGCCAGCAGCCAAGATCTTGTAACTTCCGAGCAGTACTTC,once,TRBJ2-7,.,TRBV4-3
CASSEASGTGVQHF,TGTGCCAGCAGTGAGGCTAGCGGGACAGGGGTCCAGCATTTT,.,TRBJ1-5,TRBD1,TRBV6-1
CASSLRNPRQIYADTQYF,TGTGCCAGCAGTTTAAGGAACCCGAGACAGATTTACGCAGATACGCAGTATTTT,.,TRBJ2-3,.,TRBV27
CATRLQGAGNTIYF,TGTGCCACCAGACTACAGGGGGCTGGAAACACCATATATTTT,.,TRBJ1-3,TRBD1,TRBV6-5
CASSTRTGASHNEQFF,TGTGCCAGCAGTACCCGGACAGGGGCTTCTCACAATGAGCAGTTCTTC,.,TRBJ2-1,TRBD1,TRBV28
CASSIGQGASYEQYF,TGCGCCAGCAGCATCGGACAGGGGGCCTCCTACGAGCAGTACTTC,.,TRBJ2-7,TRBD1,TRBV5-1
CAFHRDRADNSPLHF,TGTGCCTTTCACCGGGACAGGGCTGATAATTCACCCCTCCACTTT,.,TRBJ1-6,TRBD1,TRBV30
CASSGSGRAHEQYF,TGTGCCAGCAGCGGTAGCGGAAGGGCCCACGAGCAGTACTTC,.,TRBJ2-7,.,TRBV6-5
CASSLGGRGSGNTIYF,TGTGCCAGCAGCTTAGGCGGCAGGGGCTCTGGAAACACCATATATTTT,many,TRBJ1-3,.,TRBV7-8
CASSEGRGPYGYTF,TGTGCCAGCAGTGAAGGCAGGGGGCCGTATGGCTACACCTTC,few,TRBJ1-2,TRBD1,TRBV2
CASSIGTANEQFF,TGCGCCAGCAGCATAGGGACAGCCAATGAGCAGTTCTTC,.,TRBJ2-1,TRBD1,TRBV5-1
CASSERGGRSNQPQHF,TGTGCCAGCAGTGAGAGGGGGGGGCGTTCTAATCAGCCCCAGCATTTT,.,TRBJ1-5,.,TRBV6-1
CASSLVSTYEQYF,TGTGCCAGCAGCTTGGTGTCTACCTACGAGCAGTACTTC,.,TRBJ2-7,.,TRBV5-8
CASSPRGGGFSNQPQHF,TGTGCCAGCAGCCCTAGGGGTGGGGGGTTTAGCAATCAGCCCCAGCATTTT,.,TRBJ1-5,.,TRBV7-2